Each of the 12 T cell receptor beta chains below was sequenced from the same sample in a study of cytomegalovirus exposure and HLA in healthy donors. 13 Jbeta primers and 60 Vbeta primers were used for the PCR. Libraries were prepared by immunoSEQ multiplex PCR; TCRdb keeps only in-frame clonotypes and omits some of them. Found here are 150,000 to 200,000 clones, 65% to 80% of them singletons; the top ten hold around 2.8%. Input material: PBMCs. The receptor set was obtained from a woman aged 40 to 50 in good health and CMV-seropositive.

The V and J genes are TRBV10-1 and TRBJ1-1, with unresolved D. The CDR3 runs to 15 residues. Trimming took 6 bases from V and 5 from J, leaving 19 bases between them. Germline V gene data show CDR1 as WNHNN and CDR2 as SYGVQD (reference sequence). CDR3 amino acids: CASSTGYGESTEAFF. The CDR3 nucleotides read TGCGCCAGCAGCACCGGGTACGGGGAATCGACTGAAGCTTTCTTT.

The rearrangement joins TRBV30 to TRBJ1-5; 7 nucleotides agree with TRBD1. Germline V gene lookup returns CDR1 GTSNPN and CDR2 SVGIG (reference sequence). The CDR3 length is 13 residues. The ends lost 0 bases at V and 6 bases at J; junction bases unmatched: 2. The chain's CDR3 is CAWSVEGAQPQHF. The CDR3 DNA is TGTGCCTGGAGTGTGGAGGGGGCTCAGCCCCAGCATTTT.

This chain joins TRBV5-1 and TRBJ2-3, with D possibly being TRBD2 (6 bases). The CDR3 extends over 14 amino acids. Germline V gene lookup returns CDR1 SGHRS and CDR2 YFSETQ. V gave up 0 bases and J gave up 3 bases, with 8 bases separating them. The DNA of the CDR3 is TGCGCCAGCAGCTTGGGACTAGAAACAGATACGCAGTATTTT. Its translation: CASSLGLETDTQYF.

The chain couples TRBV10-3 to TRBJ1-1; 7 bases fit TRBD1. CDR1 and CDR2 (germline): ENHRY, SYGVKD. The CDR3 is 16 amino acids. The V gene end was trimmed by 4 bases and the J gene end by 1 base; junction bases not matched to a gene: 9. The CDR3 loop reads CAISGDRAGGNTEAFF. The DNA of the CDR3 is TGTGCCATCAGTGGCGACAGGGCGGGAGGGAACACTGAAGCTTTCTTT.

The chain recombines TRBV27 with TRBJ2-7, with D maybe TRBD1 (6 bases). V lost 4 bases and J lost 3, with 22 bases in between. The CDR3 is made up of 17 amino acids. Germline CDR1 is MNHEY and CDR2 is SMNVEV (reference sequence). The CDR3 loop is CASSSNRENTPRYEQYF. The CDR3 nucleotides are TGTGCCAGCAGTTCAAACAGGGAGAATACGCCCCGCTACGAGCAGTACTTC.

The rearrangement uses TRBV5-1 and TRBJ1-2; 7 bases fit TRBD1. Germline V gives CDR1 SGHRS, CDR2 YFSETQ. Trimming at V came to 2 bases and at J to 8 bases, leaving 6 bases not matched to a gene. The CDR3 contains 13 residues. The DNA of the CDR3 is TGCGCCAGCAGCTTAGAGGGGGCGCGAGGCTACACCTTC. This encodes CASSLEGARGYTF.

The chain employs TRBV7-8 and TRBJ2-5, with D perhaps TRBD2 (7 bases). The V and J ends lost 2 bases and 2 bases respectively, with 21 bases between them. The CDR3 runs 18 residues. Germline-derived CDR1 and CDR2 are SGHVS and FQNEAQ. CDR3 loop: CASSLTSRTGRGQETQYF. The CDR3 DNA reads TGTGCCAGCAGCTTAACTTCCCGGACTGGGAGGGGGCAAGAGACCCAGTACTTC. Combining the CDR3 with reference TRBV7-8 and TRBJ2-5 gives the whole variable domain GAGVSQSPRYKVAKRGQDVALRCDPISGHVSLFWYQQALGQGPEFLTYFQNEAQLDKSGLPSDRFFAERPEGSVSTLKIQRTQQEDSAVYLCASSLTSRTGRGQETQYFGPGTRLLVL.

V and J are TRBV7-2 and TRBJ2-3; 11 bases match TRBD2. CDR1 is SGHTA, CDR2 FQGNSA, per germline. The trim removed 3 bases at V and 6 bases at J, leaving 8 bases unmatched. The CDR3 is made up of 16 amino acids. CDR3 in amino acids: CASSFTLAGGGDTQYF. In DNA form, the CDR3 reads TGTGCCAGCAGCTTTACCCTAGCGGGGGGAGGGGATACGCAGTATTTT.

This clone was seen once. The rearrangement uses TRBV2 and TRBJ1-3; tentatively, D is TRBD1 (5 bases). The germline V gene has CDR1 SNHLY and CDR2 FYNNEI. The CDR3 consists of 15 residues. V gave up 4 bases and J gave up 2 bases, with 12 bases separating them. The chain's CDR3 is CASSVAGRAGNTIYF. Here the CDR3 DNA reads TGTGCCAGCAGTGTCGCAGGCAGGGCTGGAAACACCATATATTTT.

J is TRBJ2-3 and V is TRBV27, with 7 bases identical to TRBD2. The V segment lost 4 bases and the J segment 6 bases; nucleotides outside the gene matches: 1. The CDR3 is made up of 12 amino acids. The germline V gene has CDR1 MNHEY and CDR2 SMNVEV (reference sequence). The CDR3 DNA sequence: TGTGCCAGCAGTTCCGGGGGGGATACGCAGTATTTT. The encoded protein is CASSSGGDTQYF.

V usage is TRBV5-6 and J usage is TRBJ1-6; 9 positions match TRBD1. Trimming took 4 bases from V and 10 from J; bases not matched to a gene: 6. The CDR3 length is 14 residues. Germline CDR1 is SGHDT and CDR2 is YYEEEE. Here the CDR3 DNA reads TGTGCCAGCAGCCCGGGACAGGGTTTGTCACCCCTCCACTTT. It specifies CASSPGQGLSPLHF.

The rearrangement links TRBV7-9 to TRBJ1-1; 7 bases are a match to TRBD1. The germline V gene has CDR1 SEHNR and CDR2 FQNEAQ (reference sequence). This CDR3 has 12 amino acids. With 5 bases clipped from V and 8 bases from J, the junction kept 5 bases outside the gene matches. The CDR3 is CASSRQGPEAFF. The CDR3 nucleotides read TGTGCCAGCAGCCGACAGGGACCCGAAGCTTTCTTT.